Sequencing of this T cell receptor beta chain was carried out in a study of blood T cell repertoires in COVID-19. At the level of the study: There were acute and convalescent COVID-19 samples, and they came from the United States, Italy and Spain.

Germline CDR1 reads SGHNT; CDR2 reads YENEEA. The junction had 2 bases not matched to a gene; V was cut back by 5 bases and J by 1 base. The length of the CDR3 is 16 residues. Sequencing was performed with immunoSEQ multiplex PCR; in TCRdb, only in-frame clones are kept and a portion is missing. The table shows over 200,000 clones, with roughly 90% occurring only once. Self-reported history from a screening survey and questionnaire set each donor's cohort. The chain combines TRBV11-3 with TRBJ2-3; 14 bases agree with TRBD2. Sequencing used PBMCs or T cells enriched from blood (not recorded which). This sequence originates from a woman in her twenties or thirties who had been exposed to COVID-19. The CDR3 reads CASSPGLAGGTDTQYF. The CDR3 DNA is TGTGCCAGCAGCCCGGGACTAGCGGGGGGCACAGATACGCAGTATTTT.